One sample yielded the 20 T cell receptor beta chains listed below, sequenced in a study of blood T cell repertoires in COVID-19. Assay used: immunoSEQ multiplex PCR; TCRdb lists only in-frame clones, some missing. The table shows more than 90,000 clones, with roughly nine tenths occurring only once. The sequencing input was peripheral blood. The receptor source for this set is a man aged 50 to 60 with acute or convalescent COVID-19.

The chain is built from TRBV14 and TRBJ2-3, with D possibly matching TRBD2 (6 bases). V gave up 5 bases and J gave up 2 bases, with 11 bases separating them. There are 14 residues in the CDR3. Germline CDR1 reads SGHDN; CDR2 reads FVKESK. The DNA for the CDR3 is TGTGCCAGCAGCTATAGGGACTTCACAGATACGCAGTATTTT. This gives the protein CASSYRDFTDTQYF.

This chain connects TRBV2 to TRBJ1-1, with D perhaps matching TRBD1 (6 bases). CDR1 is SNHLY and CDR2 is FYNNEI in the germline V gene. The CDR3 totals 12 residues. V was pared by 7 bases and J by 10 bases, with 16 bases between. The chain's CDR3 is CASTKDSRAAFF. CDR3 bases: TGTGCCAGCACCAAGGACAGCAGAGCAGCTTTCTTT.

This rearrangement joins TRBV5-6 to TRBJ1-5; a weak D match, TRBD1 (5 bases). This CDR3 is built from 18 residues. Germline V gives CDR1 SGHDT, CDR2 YYEEEE. V was shortened by 4 bases and J by 0 bases, with 20 bases between the two germline ends. CDR3 sequence reads: CASSIGPRRQNSNQPQHF. The CDR3 DNA reads as TGTGCCAGCAGCATAGGGCCGCGTAGACAGAATAGCAATCAGCCCCAGCATTTT. Drawing the rest from reference TRBV5-6 and TRBJ1-5, the complete variable domain is DAGVTQSPTHLIKTRGQQVTLRCSPKSGHDTVSWYQQALGQGPQFIFQYYEEEERQRGNFPDRFSGHQFPNYSSELNVNALLLGDSALYLCASSIGPRRQNSNQPQHFGDGTRLSIL.

J is TRBJ1-1 and V is TRBV4-1; 7 bases match TRBD1. Trimming removed 0 bases from V and 1 base from J; junction bases left unmatched: 8. The germline V gene has CDR1 MGHRA and CDR2 YSYEKL. This CDR3 comprises 17 residues. CDR3 residues: CASSQDGGQLENTEAFF. The CDR3, as DNA: TGCGCCAGCAGCCAAGATGGGGGACAGCTAGAGAACACTGAAGCTTTCTTT.

The V and J genes are TRBV9 and TRBJ1-6; possible D gene TRBD1, 6 bases. Germline-derived CDR1 and CDR2 are SGDLS and YYNGEE. The CDR3 runs to 13 residues. The V end lost 4 bases, the J end lost 11 bases, and 13 bases lay between the germline ends. The CDR3 reads CASSPRTETPLHF. CDR3 in DNA: TGTGCCAGCAGCCCGAGGACAGAGACACCCCTCCACTTT.

V is TRBV19 and J is TRBJ1-5; D uncertain. V lost 3 bases and J lost 0, with 9 bases in between. Germline V lookup: CDR1 LNHDA, CDR2 SQIVND (reference sequence). This CDR3 has 15 amino acids. For the CDR3, the DNA is TGTGCCAGTAGTATGGGCAGAAATAGCAATCAGCCCCAGCATTTT. As protein: CASSMGRNSNQPQHF.

CDR3 DNA: TGTGCCAGCAGTGAGAACTTTAATAGCAATCAGCCCCAGCATTTT. This translates into CASSENFNSNQPQHF. This chain uses TRBV2 with TRBJ1-5; unclear D gene. Trimming shortened V by 3 bases and J by 0 bases, and 9 bases separated the two germline ends. Germline V gene lookup returns CDR1 SNHLY and CDR2 FYNNEI. This CDR3 has 15 residues.

The CDR3 DNA follows: TGTGCCAGCTCACAACAGGGCCTACCATTCAATGAGCAGTTCTTC. This gives the protein CASSQQGLPFNEQFF. The gene calls are TRBV18 and TRBJ2-1; D is perhaps TRBD1 (6 bases). Trimming left V 4 bases short and J 6 bases short, with 16 bases between. This CDR3 is built from 15 residues. CDR1 and CDR2 (germline): KGHSH, LQKENI.

The chain has TRBV19 and TRBJ2-2, with 9 nucleotides matching TRBD1. Germline values: CDR1 LNHDA, CDR2 SQIVND (reference sequence). The V and J ends lost 5 bases and 5 bases, in that order; junction bases with no gene match: 6. CDR3 size: 15 residues. The DNA for the CDR3 is TGTGCCAGTAGTGCTATACAGGGGGCGACCGGGGAGCTGTTTTTT. Its translation: CASSAIQGATGELFF. Together with reference TRBV19 and TRBJ2-2, the CDR3 gives the full variable domain: DGGITQSPKYLFRKEGQNVTLSCEQNLNHDAMYWYRQDPGQGLRLIYYSQIVNDFQKGDIAEGYSVSREKKESFPLTVTSAQKNPTAFYLCASSAIQGATGELFFGEGSRLTVL.

The CDR3 DNA reads as TGTGCCAGCTCACCACCGCAGGGAAGGAACACTGAAGCTTTCTTT. This translates into CASSPPQGRNTEAFF. The genes are TRBV18 and TRBJ1-1, with TRBD1 as a possible D gene (5 bases). Looked up from germline, CDR1 is KGHSH and CDR2 is LQKENI. The CDR3 is 15 amino acids. The V gene lost 0 bases and the J gene lost 1 base, with 9 bases spanning the gap.

The chain's CDR3 is CASSLQVGSGNTIYF. As DNA, the CDR3 is TGTGCCAGCAGCCTACAGGTTGGGTCTGGAAACACCATATATTTT. The rearrangement links TRBV7-8 to TRBJ1-3; tentatively, D is TRBD1 (5 bases). Deletions cut 5 bases from V and 1 base from J, with 12 bases between. CDR3 length: 15 amino acids. Looked up from germline, CDR1 is SGHVS and CDR2 is FQNEAQ.

The genes are TRBV7-9 and TRBJ1-1; D unclear. V was shortened by 5 bases and J by 5 bases, with 9 bases between the two germline ends. The germline V gene has CDR1 SEHNR and CDR2 FQNEAQ (reference sequence). This CDR3 is 12 amino acids long. The CDR3 DNA reads TGTGCCAGCAGCCAGCGGAGGACTGAAGCTTTCTTT. It specifies CASSQRRTEAFF.

The gene calls are TRBV28 and TRBJ2-7; D is perhaps TRBD2 (5 bases). The V end was cut by 2 bases, the J end by 2 bases, with 10 bases between. Germline V gives CDR1 MDHEN, CDR2 SYDVKM. This CDR3 is 14 amino acids long. For the CDR3, the DNA is TGTGCCAGCAGTTTAGAGGGCAGTCCCTACGAGCAGTACTTC. As protein: CASSLEGSPYEQYF. Full variable domain (rest looked up from reference TRBV28 and TRBJ2-7): DVKVTQSSRYLVKRTGEKVFLECVQDMDHENMFWYRQDPGLGLRLIYFSYDVKMKEKGDIPEGYSVSREKKERFSLILESASTNQTSMYLCASSLEGSPYEQYFGPGTRLTVT.

The J gene is TRBJ2-1, the V gene TRBV5-1, with D maybe TRBD2 (6 bases). The CDR3 consists of 16 residues. Trimming removed 3 bases at V and 8 bases at J, with 21 bases between. CDR1 SGHRS and CDR2 YFSETQ come from the germline V gene. The CDR3 loop reads CASSWGGGRTWDEQFF. DNA for the CDR3: TGCGCCAGCAGCTGGGGAGGCGGCAGAACCTGGGATGAGCAGTTCTTC.

The chain is built from TRBV5-4 and TRBJ1-2, with 9 nucleotides matching TRBD1. V trimming: 4 bases; J trimming: 7 bases; junction bases outside the gene matches: 11. Per the germline V gene, CDR1 is SGHNT and CDR2 is YYREEE (reference sequence). The CDR3 consists of 15 residues. CDR3 protein: CASSQRTGGWGGYTF. The DNA of the CDR3 is TGTGCCAGCAGCCAAAGAACAGGGGGCTGGGGTGGCTACACCTTC.

V gene TRBV7-8 combines with J gene TRBJ2-1; 7 bases are a match to TRBD1. Germline loops: CDR1 SGHVS, CDR2 FQNEAQ. This CDR3 has 11 residues. V lost 5 bases, J lost 10 bases, and 2 bases stayed unmatched. The CDR3 region has the DNA TGTGCCAGCAGCGCGGACAGGGAGCAGTTCTTC. It encodes CASSADREQFF. Filled out from reference TRBV7-8 and TRBJ2-1, the complete variable domain reads GAGVSQSPRYKVAKRGQDVALRCDPISGHVSLFWYQQALGQGPEFLTYFQNEAQLDKSGLPSDRFFAERPEGSVSTLKIQRTQQEDSAVYLCASSADREQFFGPGTRLTVL.

The chain has TRBV5-4 and TRBJ1-2; possible D gene TRBD1, 6 bases. Germline assignment: CDR1 SGHNT and CDR2 YYREEE (reference sequence). The CDR3 spans 14 residues. V was shortened by 2 bases and J by 8 bases, with 16 bases between the two germline ends. The CDR3 here is CASSFASGAEGYTF. The DNA for the CDR3 is TGTGCCAGCAGCTTCGCTTCAGGGGCCGAGGGCTACACCTTC.

This sequence joins TRBV19 and TRBJ1-2; no reliable D call. Germline V gene sequence: CDR1 LNHDA, CDR2 SQIVND (reference sequence). This CDR3 contains 14 residues. V lost 4 bases and J lost 1, with 10 bases in between. CDR3 protein: CASSSQARNYGYTF. The DNA of the CDR3 is TGTGCCAGTAGTAGCCAGGCCCGTAACTATGGCTACACCTTC. Based on the CDR3 plus reference TRBV19 and TRBJ1-2, the full variable domain is DGGITQSPKYLFRKEGQNVTLSCEQNLNHDAMYWYRQDPGQGLRLIYYSQIVNDFQKGDIAEGYSVSREKKESFPLTVTSAQKNPTAFYLCASSSQARNYGYTFGSGTRLTVV.

The rearrangement links TRBV3-1 (or the pseudogene TRBV3-2) to TRBJ1-1; D ambiguous. The CDR3 has 14 amino acids. V was trimmed by 1 base and J by 13 bases, leaving 19 bases between them. The V gene's germline CDR1 is LGHDT and CDR2 YNNKEL (reference sequence). The CDR3 DNA reads TGTGCCAGCAGCCAAGGGAGAGTTTTCCGAGTCATTTTCTTT. Its protein product is CASSQGRVFRVIFF.

This clone is a singleton in its sample. The rearrangement joins TRBV19 to TRBJ1-2; 8 positions match TRBD1. The germline CDR1 and CDR2 sequences are LNHDA and SQIVND (reference sequence). V trimming: 4 bases; J trimming: 3 bases; junction bases outside the gene matches: 7. The CDR3 extends over 15 amino acids. CDR3 in DNA: TGTGCCAGTAGTAATCAGGGGGCGGCCTACTATGGCTACACCTTC. This encodes CASSNQGAAYYGYTF.